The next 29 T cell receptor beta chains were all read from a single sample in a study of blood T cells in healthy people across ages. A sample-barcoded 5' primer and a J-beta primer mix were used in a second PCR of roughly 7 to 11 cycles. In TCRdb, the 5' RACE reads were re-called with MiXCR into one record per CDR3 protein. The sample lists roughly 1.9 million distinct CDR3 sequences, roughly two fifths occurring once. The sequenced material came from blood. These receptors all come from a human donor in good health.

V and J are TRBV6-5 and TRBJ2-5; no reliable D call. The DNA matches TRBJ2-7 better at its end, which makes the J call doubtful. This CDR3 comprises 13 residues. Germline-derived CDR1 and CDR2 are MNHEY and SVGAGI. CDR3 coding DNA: TGTGCCAGCAGTCCCATTCTTGGCTACGAGCAGTACTTC. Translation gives CASSPILGYEQYF.

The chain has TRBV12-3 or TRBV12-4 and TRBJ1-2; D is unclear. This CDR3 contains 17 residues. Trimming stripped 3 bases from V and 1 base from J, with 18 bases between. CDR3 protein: CASSFQFLQADNYGYTF. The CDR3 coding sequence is TGTGCCAGCAGTTTTCAGTTTTTGCAGGCAGATAACTATGGCTACACCTTC.

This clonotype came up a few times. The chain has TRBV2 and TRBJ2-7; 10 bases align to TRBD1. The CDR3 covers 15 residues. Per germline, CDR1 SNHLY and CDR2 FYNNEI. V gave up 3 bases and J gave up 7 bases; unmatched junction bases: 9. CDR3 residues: CASSDGTGDLGEQYF. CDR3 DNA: TGTGCCAGCAGTGACGGGACAGGGGATCTGGGGGAGCAGTACTTC. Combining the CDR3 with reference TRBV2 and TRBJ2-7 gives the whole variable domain EPEVTQTPSHQVTQMGQEVILRCVPISNHLYFYWYRQILGQKVEFLVSFYNNEISEKSEIFDDQFSVERPDGSNFTLKIRSTKLEDSAMYFCASSDGTGDLGEQYFGPGTRLTVT.

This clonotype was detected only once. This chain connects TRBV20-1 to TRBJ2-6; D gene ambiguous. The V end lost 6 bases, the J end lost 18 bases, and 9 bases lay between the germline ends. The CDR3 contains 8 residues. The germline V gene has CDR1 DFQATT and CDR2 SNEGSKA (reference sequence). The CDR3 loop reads CSAIPGTF. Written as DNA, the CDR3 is TGCAGTGCCATTCCCGGGACTTTC.

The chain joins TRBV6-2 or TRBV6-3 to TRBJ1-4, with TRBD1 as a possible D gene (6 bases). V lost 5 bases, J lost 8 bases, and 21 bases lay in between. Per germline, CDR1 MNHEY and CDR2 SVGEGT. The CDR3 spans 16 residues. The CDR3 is CASSPHTGTMREKLFF. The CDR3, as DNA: TGTGCCAGCAGTCCACATACAGGGACGATGCGAGAAAAACTGTTTTTT.

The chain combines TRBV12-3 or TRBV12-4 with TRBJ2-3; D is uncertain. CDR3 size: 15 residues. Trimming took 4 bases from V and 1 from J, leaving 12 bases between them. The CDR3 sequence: CASSSLVPRTDTQYF. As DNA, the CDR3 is TGTGCCAGCAGTTCCCTAGTCCCTCGCACAGATACGCAGTATTTT.

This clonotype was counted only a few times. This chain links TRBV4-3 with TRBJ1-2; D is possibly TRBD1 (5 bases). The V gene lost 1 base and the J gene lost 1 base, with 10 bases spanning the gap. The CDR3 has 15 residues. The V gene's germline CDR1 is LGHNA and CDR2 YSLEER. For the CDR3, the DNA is TGCGCCAGCAGCCAAGCGCGGGGGTTTAACTATGGCTACACCTTC. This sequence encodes CASSQARGFNYGYTF.

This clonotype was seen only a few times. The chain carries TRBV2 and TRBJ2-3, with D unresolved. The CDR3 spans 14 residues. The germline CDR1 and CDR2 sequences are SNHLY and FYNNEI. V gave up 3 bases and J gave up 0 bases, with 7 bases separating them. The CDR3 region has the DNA TGTGCCAGCAGTGACAGACGGAGCACAGATACGCAGTATTTT. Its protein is CASSDRRSTDTQYF.

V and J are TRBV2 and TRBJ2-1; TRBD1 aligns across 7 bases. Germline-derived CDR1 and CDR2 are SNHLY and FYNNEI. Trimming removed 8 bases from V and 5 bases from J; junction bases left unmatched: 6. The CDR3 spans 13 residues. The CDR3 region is CASLTGLDNEQFF. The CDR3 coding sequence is TGTGCCAGCTTGACAGGGTTGGACAATGAGCAGTTCTTC.

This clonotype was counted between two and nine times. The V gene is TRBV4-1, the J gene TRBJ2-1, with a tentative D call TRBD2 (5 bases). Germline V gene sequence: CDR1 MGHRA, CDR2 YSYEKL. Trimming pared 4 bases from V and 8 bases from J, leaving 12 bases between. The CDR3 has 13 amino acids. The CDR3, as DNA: TGCGCCAGCAGCCCCCCCTTGAGGGATGAGCAGTTCTTC. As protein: CASSPPLRDEQFF.

The CDR3 sequence is CATSRESPGAGKNQPQHF. CDR3 DNA: TGTGCCACCAGCAGAGAATCGCCGGGGGCAGGGAAGAATCAGCCCCAGCATTTT. V gene TRBV15 combines with J gene TRBJ1-5; D is perhaps TRBD1 (6 bases). The CDR3 is 18 residues long. Germline V gene sequence: CDR1 LNHNV, CDR2 YYDKDF (reference sequence). V gave up 0 bases and J gave up 4 bases, with 19 bases separating them.

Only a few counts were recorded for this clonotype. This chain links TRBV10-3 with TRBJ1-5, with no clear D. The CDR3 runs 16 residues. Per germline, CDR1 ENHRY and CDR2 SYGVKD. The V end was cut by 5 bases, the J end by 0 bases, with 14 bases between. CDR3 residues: CAISLGPNYSNQPQHF. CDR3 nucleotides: TGTGCCATCAGTCTTGGACCAAACTATAGCAATCAGCCCCAGCATTTT.

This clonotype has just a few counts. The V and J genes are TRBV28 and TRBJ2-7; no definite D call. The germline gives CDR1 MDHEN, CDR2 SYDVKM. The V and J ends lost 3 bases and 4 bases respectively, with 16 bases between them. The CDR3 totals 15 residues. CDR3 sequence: CASSFFGPLGYEQYF. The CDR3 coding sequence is TGTGCCAGCAGTTTTTTTGGACCTCTTGGATACGAGCAGTACTTC.

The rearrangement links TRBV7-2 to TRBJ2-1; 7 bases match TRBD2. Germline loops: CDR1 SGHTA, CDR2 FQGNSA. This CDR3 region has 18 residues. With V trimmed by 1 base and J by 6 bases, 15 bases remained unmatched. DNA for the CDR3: TGTGCCAGCAGCTTAGTTCGGGGGGTCTATGATGGGTGCAATGAGCAGTTCTTC. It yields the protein CASSLVRGVYDGCNEQFF.

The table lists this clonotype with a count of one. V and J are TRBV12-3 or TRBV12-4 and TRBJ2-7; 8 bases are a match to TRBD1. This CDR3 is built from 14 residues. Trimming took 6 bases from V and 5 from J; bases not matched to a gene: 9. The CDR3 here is CASRLQGAGDEQYF. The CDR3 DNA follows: TGTGCCAGCAGGCTGCAGGGGGCCGGTGACGAGCAGTACTTC.

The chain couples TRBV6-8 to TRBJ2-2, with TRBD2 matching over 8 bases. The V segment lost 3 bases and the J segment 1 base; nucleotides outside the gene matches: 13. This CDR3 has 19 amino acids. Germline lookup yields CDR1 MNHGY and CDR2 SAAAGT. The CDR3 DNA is TGTGCCAGCAGTTATCTCCTGAAGCGGGGGATAGAGAACACCGGGGAGCTGTTTTTT. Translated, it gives CASSYLLKRGIENTGELFF.

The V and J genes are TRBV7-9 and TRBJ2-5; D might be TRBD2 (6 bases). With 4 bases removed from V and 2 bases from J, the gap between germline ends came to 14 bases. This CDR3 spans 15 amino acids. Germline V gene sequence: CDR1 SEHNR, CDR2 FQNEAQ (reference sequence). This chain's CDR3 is CASSSGLNQQETQYF. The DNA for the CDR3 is TGTGCCAGCAGCTCCGGACTAAACCAACAAGAGACCCAGTACTTC.

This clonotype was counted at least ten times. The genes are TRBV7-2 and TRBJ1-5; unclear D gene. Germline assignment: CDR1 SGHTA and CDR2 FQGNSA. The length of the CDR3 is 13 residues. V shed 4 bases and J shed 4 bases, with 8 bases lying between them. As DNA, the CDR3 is TGTGCCAGCAGCTCGGACTCGAATCAGCCCCAGCATTTT. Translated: CASSSDSNQPQHF. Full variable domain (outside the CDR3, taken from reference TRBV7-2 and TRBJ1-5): GAGVSQSPSNKVTEKGKDVELRCDPISGHTALYWYRQSLGQGLEFLIYFQGNSAPDKSGLPSDRFSAERTGGSVSTLTIQRTQQEDSAVYLCASSSDSNQPQHFGDGTRLSIL.

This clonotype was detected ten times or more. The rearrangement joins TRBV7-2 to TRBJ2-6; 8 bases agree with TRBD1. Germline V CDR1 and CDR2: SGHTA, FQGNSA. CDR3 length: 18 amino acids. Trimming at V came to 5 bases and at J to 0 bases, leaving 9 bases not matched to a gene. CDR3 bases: TGTGCCAGCAGCGCGCGACAGGGGTACTACTCTGGGGCCAACGTCCTGACTTTC. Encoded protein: CASSARQGYYSGANVLTF.

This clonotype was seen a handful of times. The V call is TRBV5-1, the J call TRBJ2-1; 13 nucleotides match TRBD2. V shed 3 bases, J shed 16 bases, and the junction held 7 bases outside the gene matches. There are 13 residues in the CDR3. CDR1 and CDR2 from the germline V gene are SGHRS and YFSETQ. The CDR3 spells CASSSGTSGKGFF. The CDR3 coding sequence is TGCGCCAGCAGCTCCGGGACTAGCGGGAAGGGATTCTTC.

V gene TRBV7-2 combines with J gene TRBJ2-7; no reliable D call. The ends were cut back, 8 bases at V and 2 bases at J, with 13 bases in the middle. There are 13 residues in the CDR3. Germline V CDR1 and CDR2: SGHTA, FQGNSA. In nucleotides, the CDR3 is TGTGCCAGCCGTCGTGACGTCACCTACGAGCAGTACTTC. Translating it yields CASRRDVTYEQYF.

CDR3 sequence: CASSQGRSGTVSYEQYF. The CDR3 coding sequence is TGCGCCAGCAGCCAAGGCAGATCCGGGACGGTCTCCTACGAGCAGTACTTC. V and J are TRBV4-1 and TRBJ2-7; D could derive from TRBD1 or TRBD2 (5 bases each). Germline loops: CDR1 MGHRA, CDR2 YSYEKL. There are 17 residues in the CDR3. V was clipped by 1 base and J by 0 bases, with 16 bases between them.

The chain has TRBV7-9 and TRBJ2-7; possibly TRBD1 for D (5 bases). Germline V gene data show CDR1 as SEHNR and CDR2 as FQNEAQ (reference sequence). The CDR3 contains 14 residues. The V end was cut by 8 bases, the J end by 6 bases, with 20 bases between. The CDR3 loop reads CASSPGRVSSEQYF. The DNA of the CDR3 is TGTGCCAGCTCCCCGGGCAGGGTATCATCCGAGCAGTACTTC.

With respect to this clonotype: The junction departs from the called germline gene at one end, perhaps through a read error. CDR3 in amino acids: CARSTTLGGAFF. As DNA, the CDR3 is TGTGCCCGCAGTACCACTTTGGGTGGAGCTTTCTTT. The chain carries TRBV6-5 and TRBJ1-1; D ambiguous. Germline V gene lookup returns CDR1 MNHEY and CDR2 SVGAGI. This CDR3 is 12 amino acids long.

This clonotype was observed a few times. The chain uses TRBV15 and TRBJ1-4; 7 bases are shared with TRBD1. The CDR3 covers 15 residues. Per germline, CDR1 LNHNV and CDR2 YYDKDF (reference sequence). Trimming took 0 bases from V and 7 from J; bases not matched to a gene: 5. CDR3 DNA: TGTGCCACCAGCAGAGATGGAGGGGGCGGTGAAAAACTGTTTTTT. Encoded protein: CATSRDGGGGEKLFF.

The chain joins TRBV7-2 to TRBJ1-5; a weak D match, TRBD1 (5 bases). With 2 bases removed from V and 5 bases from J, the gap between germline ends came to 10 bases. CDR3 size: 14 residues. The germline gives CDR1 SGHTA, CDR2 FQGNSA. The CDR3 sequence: CASSLIDRDQPQHF. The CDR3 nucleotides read TGTGCCAGCAGCTTAATAGACAGAGATCAGCCCCAGCATTTT.

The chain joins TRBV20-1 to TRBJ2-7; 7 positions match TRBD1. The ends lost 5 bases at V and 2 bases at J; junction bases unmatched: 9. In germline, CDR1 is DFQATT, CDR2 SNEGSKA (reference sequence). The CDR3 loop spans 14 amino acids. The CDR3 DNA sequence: TGCAGTGCTCGCCTACGACAGGGCGCCTACGAGCAGTACTTC. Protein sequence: CSARLRQGAYEQYF.

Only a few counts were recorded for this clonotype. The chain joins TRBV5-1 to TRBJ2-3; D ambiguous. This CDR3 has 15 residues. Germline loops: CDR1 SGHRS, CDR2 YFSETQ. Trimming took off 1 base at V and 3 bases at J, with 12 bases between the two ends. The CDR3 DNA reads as TGCGCCAGCAGCTTGAACCCATCGCGGACAGATACGCAGTATTTT. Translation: CASSLNPSRTDTQYF.

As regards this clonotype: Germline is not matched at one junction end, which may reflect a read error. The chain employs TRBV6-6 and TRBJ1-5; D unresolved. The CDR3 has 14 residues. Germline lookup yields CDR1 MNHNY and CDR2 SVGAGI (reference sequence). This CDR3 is CVSRNHSRYQPQHF. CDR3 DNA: TGTGTCAGCAGGAACCACAGTAGATATCAGCCCCAGCATTTT.